This TCR beta chain was obtained from a study of cytomegalovirus exposure and HLA in healthy donors. The CDR3 runs to 15 residues. Trimming removed 5 bases from V and 6 bases from J; junction bases left unmatched: 7. CDR1 is SEHNR and CDR2 is FQNEAQ in the germline V gene (reference sequence). The primer mix had 60 Vbeta and 13 Jbeta primers. Produced via immunoSEQ multiplex PCR; TCRdb's table is partial and in-frame only. Found here are approximately 220,000 clones, roughly 88% of them singletons; the top ten hold 0.71%. The chain employs TRBV7-9 and TRBJ1-6; 7 bases agree with TRBD1. The sequence was collected from a boy under 10 years old in good health and CMV-seronegative. The sample comprised PBMCs. CDR3 protein: CASSPGTVANSPLHF. The CDR3 nucleotides are TGTGCCAGCAGCCCCGGGACAGTCGCTAATTCACCCCTCCACTTT.